One sample yielded the 6 T cell receptor beta chains listed below, sequenced in a study of beta chain features in type 1 diabetes. Study-level findings and limits: TCRB CDR3s were moderately but significantly shorter in Type 1 diabetes patients in all four CD4+ subsets.

Expressed TCRB transcripts were sequenced after all isolated RNA was converted to cDNA. The data were produced by immunoSEQ multiplex PCR, yet TCRdb's version contains in-frame clones alone and is incomplete. The data show around 300,000 clones, with about 15% seen just once and 0.015% to 0.019% held by the top ten. Which antigens these TCRs recognize remains unknown. The sequenced sample was naive CD4+ T cells from blood. Receptors were obtained from a man aged 18 to 30 with type 1 diabetes.

This clone has a handful of counts. This CDR3 is CASGVGQGNSPLHF. The CDR3 DNA reads TGTGCCAGCGGGGTGGGACAGGGAAATTCACCCCTCCACTTT. This chain connects TRBV28 to TRBJ1-6; TRBD1 agrees at 9 bases. From germline, CDR1 is MDHEN and CDR2 SYDVKM. The CDR3 totals 14 residues. V trimming: 8 bases; J trimming: 7 bases; junction bases outside the gene matches: 6.

The chain combines TRBV5-1 with TRBJ1-5; the D is unclear. The germline V and J ends were trimmed by 4 bases and 3 bases, with 11 bases remaining between them. Per the germline V gene, CDR1 is SGHRS and CDR2 is YFSETQ. The CDR3 sequence is 14 residues long. CDR3 in amino acids: CASSMGDNNQPQHF. The DNA for the CDR3 is TGCGCCAGCAGCATGGGCGACAACAATCAGCCCCAGCATTTT.

The table lists this clone with a few counts. This chain connects TRBV5-1 to TRBJ2-7, with 12 positions matching TRBD2. Germline CDR1 SGHRS, CDR2 YFSETQ. With 3 bases clipped from V and 4 bases from J, the junction kept 5 bases outside the gene matches. The CDR3 length is 15 residues. CDR3 coding DNA: TGCGCCAGCAGCTGGACTAGCGGGATTCAGTACGAGCAGTACTTC. This sequence encodes CASSWTSGIQYEQYF.

The rearrangement links TRBV5-1 to TRBJ2-7, with D uncertain. The CDR3 contains 14 residues. The germline gives CDR1 SGHRS, CDR2 YFSETQ. Between the trimmed V and J ends, which lost 0 bases and 6 bases, there was a span of 13 bases. The chain's CDR3 is CASSLDYPEGEQYF. The CDR3 DNA follows: TGCGCCAGCAGCTTGGACTACCCCGAAGGCGAGCAGTACTTC.

A single count supports this clone. The chain couples TRBV11-3 to TRBJ2-1, with TRBD2 matching over 8 bases. The CDR3 is made up of 14 amino acids. Trimming took 4 bases from V and 6 from J; bases not matched to a gene: 5. Germline CDR1 is SGHNT and CDR2 is YENEEA. The CDR3 is CASSSRAGGNEQFF. The CDR3 nucleotides are TGTGCCAGCAGCTCAAGGGCGGGGGGCAATGAGCAGTTCTTC.

The rearrangement links TRBV7-9 to TRBJ2-5; 7 nucleotides line up with TRBD2. The CDR3 loop spans 16 amino acids. In germline, CDR1 is SEHNR, CDR2 FQNEAQ (reference sequence). V shed 1 base and J 0 bases; nucleotides not matched to a gene: 5. In nucleotides, the CDR3 is TGTGCCAGCAGCTTAGTGCGGGGGTCGTACCAAGAGACCCAGTACTTC. Protein product: CASSLVRGSYQETQYF.